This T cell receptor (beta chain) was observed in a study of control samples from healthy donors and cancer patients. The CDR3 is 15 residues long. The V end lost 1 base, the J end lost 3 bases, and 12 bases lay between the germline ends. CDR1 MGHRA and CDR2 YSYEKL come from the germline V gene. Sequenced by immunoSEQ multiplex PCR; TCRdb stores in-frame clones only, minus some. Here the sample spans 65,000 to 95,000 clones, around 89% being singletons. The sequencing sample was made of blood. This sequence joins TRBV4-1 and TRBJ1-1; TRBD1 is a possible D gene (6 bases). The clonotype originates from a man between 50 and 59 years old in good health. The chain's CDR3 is CASSQANNRDTEAFF. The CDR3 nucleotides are TGCGCCAGCAGCCAAGCGAACAACAGGGACACTGAAGCTTTCTTT.